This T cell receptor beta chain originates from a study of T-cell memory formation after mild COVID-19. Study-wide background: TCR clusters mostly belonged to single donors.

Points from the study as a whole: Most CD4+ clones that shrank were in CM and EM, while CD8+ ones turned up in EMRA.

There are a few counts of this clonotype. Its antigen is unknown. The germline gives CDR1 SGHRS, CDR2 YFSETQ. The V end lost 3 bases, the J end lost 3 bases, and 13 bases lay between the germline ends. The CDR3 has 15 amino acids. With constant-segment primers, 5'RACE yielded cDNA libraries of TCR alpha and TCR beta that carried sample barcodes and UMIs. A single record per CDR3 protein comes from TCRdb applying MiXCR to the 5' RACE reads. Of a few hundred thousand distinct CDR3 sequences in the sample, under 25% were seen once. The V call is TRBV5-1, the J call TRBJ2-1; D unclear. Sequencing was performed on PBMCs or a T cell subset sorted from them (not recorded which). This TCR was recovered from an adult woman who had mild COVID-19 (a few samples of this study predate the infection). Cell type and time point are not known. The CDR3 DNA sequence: TGCGCCAGCAGCTCAGGAGAAGGCCACTACAATGAGCAGTTCTTC. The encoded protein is CASSSGEGHYNEQFF.